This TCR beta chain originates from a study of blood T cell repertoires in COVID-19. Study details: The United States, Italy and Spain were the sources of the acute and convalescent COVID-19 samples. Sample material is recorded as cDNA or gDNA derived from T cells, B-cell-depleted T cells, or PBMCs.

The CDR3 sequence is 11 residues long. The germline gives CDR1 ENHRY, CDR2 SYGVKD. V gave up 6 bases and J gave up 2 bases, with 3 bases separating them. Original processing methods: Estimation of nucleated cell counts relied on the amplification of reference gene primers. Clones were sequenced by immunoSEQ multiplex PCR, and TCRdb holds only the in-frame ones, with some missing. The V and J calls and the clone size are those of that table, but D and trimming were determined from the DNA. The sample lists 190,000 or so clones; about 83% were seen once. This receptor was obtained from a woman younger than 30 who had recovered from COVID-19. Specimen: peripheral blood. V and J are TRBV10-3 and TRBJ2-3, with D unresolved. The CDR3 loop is CAIRYTDTQYF. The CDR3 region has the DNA TGTGCCATCAGATACACAGATACGCAGTATTTT.